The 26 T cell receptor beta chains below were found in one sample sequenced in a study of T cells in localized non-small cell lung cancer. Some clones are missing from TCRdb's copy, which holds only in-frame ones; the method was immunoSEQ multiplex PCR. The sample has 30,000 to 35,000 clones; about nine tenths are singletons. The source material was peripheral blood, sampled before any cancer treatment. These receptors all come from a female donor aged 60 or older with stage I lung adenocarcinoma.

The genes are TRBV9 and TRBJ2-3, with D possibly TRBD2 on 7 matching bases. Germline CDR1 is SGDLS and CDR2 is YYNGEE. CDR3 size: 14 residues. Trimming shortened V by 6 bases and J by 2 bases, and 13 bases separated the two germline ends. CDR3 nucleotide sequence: TGTGCCAGCAAAGGGGGGGCCGACACAGATACGCAGTATTTT. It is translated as CASKGGADTDTQYF.

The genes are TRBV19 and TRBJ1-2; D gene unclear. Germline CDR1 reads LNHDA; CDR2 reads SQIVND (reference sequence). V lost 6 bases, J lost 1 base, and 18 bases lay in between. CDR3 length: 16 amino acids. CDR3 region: CASRPSTAGLNYGYTF. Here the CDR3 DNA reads TGTGCCAGTAGGCCGTCGACCGCCGGACTTAACTATGGCTACACCTTC. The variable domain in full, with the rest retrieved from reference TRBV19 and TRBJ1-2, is DGGITQSPKYLFRKEGQNVTLSCEQNLNHDAMYWYRQDPGQGLRLIYYSQIVNDFQKGDIAEGYSVSREKKESFPLTVTSAQKNPTAFYLCASRPSTAGLNYGYTFGSGTRLTVV.

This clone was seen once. The CDR3 sequence is CASRAGQQNSPLHF. CDR3 sequence (DNA): TGTGCCAGCAGGGCGGGACAGCAAAATTCACCCCTCCACTTT. J is TRBJ1-6 and V is TRBV6-5; 7 bases line up with TRBD1. From germline, CDR1 is MNHEY and CDR2 SVGAGI. This CDR3 spans 14 amino acids. V shed 6 bases and J 7 bases; nucleotides not matched to a gene: 6.

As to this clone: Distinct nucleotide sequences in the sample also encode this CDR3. CDR3 sequence (DNA): TGTGCCAGCAGGATTCACCGGGACAGAAACCCTCGCTCCTACGAGCAGTACTTC. This translates into CASRIHRDRNPRSYEQYF. V is TRBV2 and J is TRBJ2-7, with 7 bases matching TRBD1. CDR3 length: 18 residues. After removal of 6 bases from V and 0 bases from J, the junction contained 17 bases not matched to a gene. Germline V gene data show CDR1 as SNHLY and CDR2 as FYNNEI.

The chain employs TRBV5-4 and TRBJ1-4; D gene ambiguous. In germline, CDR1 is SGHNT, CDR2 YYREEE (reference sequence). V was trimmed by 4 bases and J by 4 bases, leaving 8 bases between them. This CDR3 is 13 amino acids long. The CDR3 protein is CASSADLNEKLFF. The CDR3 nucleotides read TGTGCCAGCAGCGCCGACCTTAATGAAAAACTGTTTTTT.

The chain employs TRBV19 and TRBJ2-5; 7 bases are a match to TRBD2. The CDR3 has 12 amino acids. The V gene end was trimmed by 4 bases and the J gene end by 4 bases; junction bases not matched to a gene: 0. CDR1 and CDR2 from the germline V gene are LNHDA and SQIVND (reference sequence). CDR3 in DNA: TGTGCCAGTAGTAGGGGGGGAGAGACCCAGTACTTC. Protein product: CASSRGGETQYF. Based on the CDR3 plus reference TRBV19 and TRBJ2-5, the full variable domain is DGGITQSPKYLFRKEGQNVTLSCEQNLNHDAMYWYRQDPGQGLRLIYYSQIVNDFQKGDIAEGYSVSREKKESFPLTVTSAQKNPTAFYLCASSRGGETQYFGPGTRLLVL.

CDR3 bases: TGTGCCATCAGTGAGTCCGAGACAGGGGACGGCTACACCTTC. It translates to CAISESETGDGYTF. This sequence joins TRBV10-3 and TRBJ1-2, with 8 bases fitting TRBD1. The CDR3 covers 14 residues. J lost 8 bases, V lost 0 bases, and 5 bases had no gene match. Germline V CDR1 and CDR2: ENHRY, SYGVKD.

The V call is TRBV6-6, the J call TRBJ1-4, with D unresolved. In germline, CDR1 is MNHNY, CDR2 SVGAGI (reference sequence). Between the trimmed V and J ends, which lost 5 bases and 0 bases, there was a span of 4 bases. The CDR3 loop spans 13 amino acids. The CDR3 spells CASSGATNEKLFF. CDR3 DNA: TGTGCCAGCAGTGGTGCAACTAATGAAAAACTGTTTTTT.

CDR3: CASSQDLYGTIYGYTF. CDR3 sequence (DNA): TGCGCCAGCAGCCAAGATCTCTACGGGACCATCTATGGCTACACCTTC. The V call is TRBV4-3, the J call TRBJ1-2; possibly TRBD1 for D (5 bases). CDR1 and CDR2 from the germline V gene are LGHNA and YSLEER. V lost 0 bases to trimming and J lost 4 bases, with 15 bases between them. This CDR3 is 16 amino acids long.

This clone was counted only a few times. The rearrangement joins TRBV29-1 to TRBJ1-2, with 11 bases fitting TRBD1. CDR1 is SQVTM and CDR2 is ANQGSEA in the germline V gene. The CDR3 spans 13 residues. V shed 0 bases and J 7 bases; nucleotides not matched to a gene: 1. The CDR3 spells CSVEDGTGGGYTF. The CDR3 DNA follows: TGCAGCGTTGAAGATGGGACAGGGGGTGGCTACACCTTC. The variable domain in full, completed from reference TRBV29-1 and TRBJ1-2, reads SAVISQKPSRDICQRGTSLTIQCQVDSQVTMMFWYRQQPGQSLTLIATANQGSEATYESGFVIDKFPISRPNLTFSTLTVSNMSPEDSSIYLCSVEDGTGGGYTFGSGTRLTVV.

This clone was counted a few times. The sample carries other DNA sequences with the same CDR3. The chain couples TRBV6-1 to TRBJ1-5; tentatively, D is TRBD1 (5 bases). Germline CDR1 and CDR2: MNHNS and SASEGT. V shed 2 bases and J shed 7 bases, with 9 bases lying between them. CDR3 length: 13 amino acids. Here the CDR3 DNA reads TGTGCCAGCAGTGAAATTGGGGGACAGCCCCAGCATTTT. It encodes CASSEIGGQPQHF.

The DNA of the CDR3 is TGTGCCAGCAGTGAAAGAGGGGGGAACACTGAAGCTTTCTTT. It is translated as CASSERGGNTEAFF. The chain carries TRBV6-1 and TRBJ1-1, with D possibly TRBD1 on 6 matching bases. The CDR3 totals 14 residues. Trimming cost V 2 bases and J 1 base, with 8 bases left between them. Germline V gene sequence: CDR1 MNHNS, CDR2 SASEGT.

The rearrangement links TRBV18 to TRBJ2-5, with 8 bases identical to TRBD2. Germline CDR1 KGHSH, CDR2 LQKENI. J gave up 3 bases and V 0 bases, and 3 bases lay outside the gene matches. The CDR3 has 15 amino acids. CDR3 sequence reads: CASSPPWTSKETQYF. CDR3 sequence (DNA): TGTGCCAGCTCACCACCTTGGACTAGCAAAGAGACCCAGTACTTC.

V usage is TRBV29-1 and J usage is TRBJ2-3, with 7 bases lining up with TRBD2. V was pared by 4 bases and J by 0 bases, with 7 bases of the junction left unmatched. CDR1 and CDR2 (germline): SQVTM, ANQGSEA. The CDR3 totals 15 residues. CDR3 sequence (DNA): TGCAGCGTTGCCCCTAGCGGATCTAGCACAGATACGCAGTATTTT. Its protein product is CSVAPSGSSTDTQYF.

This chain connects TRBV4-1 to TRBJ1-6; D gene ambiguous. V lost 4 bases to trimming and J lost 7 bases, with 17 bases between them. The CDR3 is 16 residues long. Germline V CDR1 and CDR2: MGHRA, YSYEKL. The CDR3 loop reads CASSPTYSFSNSPLHF. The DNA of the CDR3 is TGCGCCAGCAGCCCAACTTACAGCTTCTCCAATTCACCCCTCCACTTT.

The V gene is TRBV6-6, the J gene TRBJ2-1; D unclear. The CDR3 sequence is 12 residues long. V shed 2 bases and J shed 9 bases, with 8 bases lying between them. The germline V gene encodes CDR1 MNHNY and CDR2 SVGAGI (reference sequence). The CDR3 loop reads CASSYGTVEQFF. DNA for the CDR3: TGTGCCAGCAGTTACGGAACAGTTGAGCAGTTCTTC.

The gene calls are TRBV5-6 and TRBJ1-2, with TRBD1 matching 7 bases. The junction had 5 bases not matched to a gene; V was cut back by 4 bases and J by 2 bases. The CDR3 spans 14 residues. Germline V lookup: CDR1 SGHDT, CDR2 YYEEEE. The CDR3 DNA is TGTGCCAGCAGCCGAGGGGGCCTAAACTATGGCTACACCTTC. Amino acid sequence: CASSRGGLNYGYTF.

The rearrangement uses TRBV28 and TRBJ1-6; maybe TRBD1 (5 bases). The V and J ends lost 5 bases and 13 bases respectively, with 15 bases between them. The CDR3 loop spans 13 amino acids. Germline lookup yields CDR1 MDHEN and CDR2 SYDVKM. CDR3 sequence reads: CASSSRRRGPLHF. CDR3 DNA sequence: TGTGCCAGCAGTAGTCGACGGCGGGGGCCCCTCCACTTT.

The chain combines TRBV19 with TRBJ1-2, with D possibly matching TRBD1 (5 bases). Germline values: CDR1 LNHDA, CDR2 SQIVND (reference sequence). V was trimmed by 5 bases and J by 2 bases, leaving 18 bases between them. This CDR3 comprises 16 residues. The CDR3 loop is CASSQRGTGSNYGYTF. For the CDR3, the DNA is TGTGCCAGTAGTCAACGCGGAACAGGTAGCAACTATGGCTACACCTTC.

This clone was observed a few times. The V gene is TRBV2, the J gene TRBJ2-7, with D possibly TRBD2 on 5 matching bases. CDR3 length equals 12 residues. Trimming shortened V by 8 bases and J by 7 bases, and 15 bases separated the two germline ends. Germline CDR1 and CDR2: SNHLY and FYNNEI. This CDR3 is CASGLQAGEQYF. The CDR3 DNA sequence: TGTGCCAGCGGACTGCAGGCGGGTGAGCAGTACTTC.

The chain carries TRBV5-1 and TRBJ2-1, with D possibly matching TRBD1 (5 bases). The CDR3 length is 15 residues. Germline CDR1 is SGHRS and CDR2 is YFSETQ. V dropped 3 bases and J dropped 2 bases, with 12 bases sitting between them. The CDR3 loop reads CASSWIQGTYNEQFF. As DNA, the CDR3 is TGCGCCAGCAGCTGGATCCAGGGAACCTACAATGAGCAGTTCTTC.

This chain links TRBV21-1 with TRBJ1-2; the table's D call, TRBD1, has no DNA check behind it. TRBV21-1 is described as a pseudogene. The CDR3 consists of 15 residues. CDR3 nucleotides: TGTGCCAGCAGCAAAGATAAAGGGGAAGGGTATGGCTACACCTTC. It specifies CASSKDKGEGYGYTF.

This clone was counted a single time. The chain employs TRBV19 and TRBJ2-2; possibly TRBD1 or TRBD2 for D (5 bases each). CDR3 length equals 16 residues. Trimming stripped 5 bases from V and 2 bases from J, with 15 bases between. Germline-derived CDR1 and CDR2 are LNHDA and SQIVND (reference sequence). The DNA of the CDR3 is TGTGCCAGTAGTGAACGGGACGGGGCCAACACCGGGGAGCTGTTTTTT. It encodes CASSERDGANTGELFF.

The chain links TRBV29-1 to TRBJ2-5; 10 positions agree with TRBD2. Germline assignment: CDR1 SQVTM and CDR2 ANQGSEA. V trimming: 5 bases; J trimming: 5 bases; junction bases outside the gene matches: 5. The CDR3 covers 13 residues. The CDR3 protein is CSVRSGGAETQYF. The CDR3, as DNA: TGCAGCGTTCGGAGCGGGGGGGCCGAGACCCAGTACTTC.

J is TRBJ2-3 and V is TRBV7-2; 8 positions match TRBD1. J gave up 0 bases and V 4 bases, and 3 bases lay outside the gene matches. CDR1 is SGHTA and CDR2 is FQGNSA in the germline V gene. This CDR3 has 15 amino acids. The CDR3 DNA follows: TGTGCCAGCAGCTACCAGGGGGCAAGCACAGATACGCAGTATTTT. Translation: CASSYQGASTDTQYF. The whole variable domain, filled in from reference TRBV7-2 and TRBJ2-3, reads GAGVSQSPSNKVTEKGKDVELRCDPISGHTALYWYRQSLGQGLEFLIYFQGNSAPDKSGLPSDRFSAERTGGSVSTLTIQRTQQEDSAVYLCASSYQGASTDTQYFGPGTRLTVL.

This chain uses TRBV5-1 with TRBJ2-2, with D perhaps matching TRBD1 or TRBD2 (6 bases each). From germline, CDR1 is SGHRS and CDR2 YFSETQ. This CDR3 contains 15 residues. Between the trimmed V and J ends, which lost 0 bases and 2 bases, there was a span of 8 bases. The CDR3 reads CASSLEGGNTGELFF. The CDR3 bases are TGCGCCAGCAGCTTGGAGGGGGGAAACACCGGGGAGCTGTTTTTT.